This T cell receptor beta chain derives from a study of CD8 T cells in ankylosing spondylitis (dated 2017 in TCRdb). General notes on the study: T cell receptor beta repertoires were profiled in healthy donors and ankylosing spondylitis patients so that disease-linked TCR variants could be found. Peripheral blood was sampled, and synovial fluid was also collected from ankylosing spondylitis patients. In total, the full study cohort was made up of 100 to 140 healthy donors and 25 or so ankylosing spondylitis patients. The investigation overall reported the following: Blood from ankylosing spondylitis patients appeared to be characterized by a TCR beta motif made up of seven or eight highly homologous amino acid variants. The disease-linked clones had a CD8+ phenotype and were found at relatively low frequencies in peripheral blood. Some motif variants had previously been reported in the synovial fluid and blood of reactive arthritis patients, which suggests shared mechanisms of disease initiation. Significant enrichment of the disease-linked clones was reported in matched synovial fluid samples from ankylosing spondylitis patients.

For CDR1 and CDR2, the germline V gene lists SNHLY and FYNNEI. Its CDR3 holds 14 amino acids, cysteine through phenylalanine. Only CDR3 DNA is held: 42 bases, read in frame from base 1. The germline ends are 12 bases apart after V is trimmed by 6 bases and J by 1 base. The listed sequencing device is Illumina HiSeq 2500. TCR beta libraries were prepared by quantitative 5'-RACE with molecular barcodes. Turning to the authors' computational methods: A new computational method, built on a probabilistic model of VDJ rearrangement, was used to identify disease-linked TCR variants. TCRdb reanalyzed the raw reads on its own, using fastp at Q25 for trimming and MiXCR for clone calling, and kept in-frame beta chains. Records with the same CDR3 protein are collapsed into one entry carrying the most frequent genes and DNA. These V and J calls are TCRdb output, not the study's own analysis. The sample table lists 250,000 or so distinct CDR3 sequences, roughly a quarter of them with a count of one. The ten top clones hold over 0.55% of the sample.

This clonotype was found a few times. The target of this receptor is not known. Per-base qualities were not stored, and no clone one base away is much larger. Source material: blood, either unsorted or a sorted T cell fraction (not recorded which). The clonotype originates from a male donor with ankylosing spondylitis or in good health (not recorded which). The chain employs TRBV2 and TRBJ2-5, with TRBD2 tentatively as D gene (6 bases match). The CDR3 loop reads CASRVRGLQETQYF. The DNA sequence is as follows: TGTGCCAGCAGGGTGCGGGGCCTCCAAGAGACCCAGTACTTC.